Listed here are 25 T cell receptor beta chains from one sample, sequenced in a study of blood T cell repertoires in COVID-19. Assay used: immunoSEQ multiplex PCR; TCRdb lists only in-frame clones, some missing. Of roughly 150,000 clones listed, about 83% were seen once; the top ten hold 10%. The sequenced sample consisted of peripheral blood. The receptors were sampled from a woman aged 70-85 years with COVID-19, enrolled during active disease.

The chain carries TRBV9 and TRBJ1-1; D remains unclear. This CDR3 comprises 13 residues. V dropped 0 bases and J dropped 3 bases, with 6 bases sitting between them. Germline assignment: CDR1 SGDLS and CDR2 YYNGEE. This CDR3 reads CASSVAGYTEAFF. The CDR3 DNA is TGTGCCAGCAGCGTAGCAGGTTACACTGAAGCTTTCTTT.

The rearrangement uses TRBV12-3 or TRBV12-4 and TRBJ1-5; D possibly corresponds to TRBD1 (6 bases). V was trimmed by 3 bases and J by 7 bases, leaving 7 bases between them. The CDR3 loop spans 12 amino acids. CDR3 DNA: TGTGCCAGCAGTTTTACAGGGCAGCCCCAGCATTTT. This sequence encodes CASSFTGQPQHF.

This clone was counted between two and nine times. The rearrangement links TRBV5-1 to TRBJ1-2; tentatively, D is TRBD1 (5 bases). CDR1 SGHRS and CDR2 YFSETQ come from the germline V gene. The CDR3 totals 14 residues. The germline V and J ends were trimmed by 0 bases and 5 bases, with 11 bases remaining between them. DNA for the CDR3: TGCGCCAGCAGCTTGGCCCTGGGGACTTATGGCTACACCTTC. Translation: CASSLALGTYGYTF. The full variable domain, its missing parts supplied by reference TRBV5-1 and TRBJ1-2, is KAGVTQTPRYLIKTRGQQVTLSCSPISGHRSVSWYQQTPGQGLQFLFEYFSETQRNKGNFPGRFSGRQFSNSRSEMNVSTLELGDSALYLCASSLALGTYGYTFGSGTRLTVV.

This rearrangement joins TRBV3-1 (or the pseudogene TRBV3-2) to TRBJ1-6, with 7 bases fitting TRBD1. The germline V gene has CDR1 LGHDT and CDR2 YNNKEL (reference sequence). The CDR3 runs 12 residues. The trim removed 2 bases at V and 14 bases at J, leaving 3 bases unmatched. CDR3 in DNA: TGTGCCAGCAGCCAACAGACAGGGACCCTCCACTTT. Translating gives CASSQQTGTLHF.

This clone appeared a single time. This chain links TRBV28 with TRBJ1-3; D possibly corresponds to TRBD1 (6 bases). The CDR3 consists of 16 residues. Looked up from germline, CDR1 is MDHEN and CDR2 is SYDVKM. V was pared by 4 bases and J by 0 bases, with 13 bases between. The CDR3 DNA sequence: TGTGCCAGCAGTTCCTATCCGGACAGCTCTGGAAACACCATATATTTT. This codes for CASSSYPDSSGNTIYF. The variable domain in full, with the rest retrieved from reference TRBV28 and TRBJ1-3, is DVKVTQSSRYLVKRTGEKVFLECVQDMDHENMFWYRQDPGLGLRLIYFSYDVKMKEKGDIPEGYSVSREKKERFSLILESASTNQTSMYLCASSSYPDSSGNTIYFGEGSWLTVV.

The chain carries TRBV7-8 and TRBJ1-2; D is unclear. The CDR3 is made up of 15 amino acids. V was cut by 5 bases and J by 2 bases, with 15 bases left in between. CDR1 is SGHVS, CDR2 FQNEAQ, per germline. CDR3 loop: CASSPHATENYGYTF. CDR3 nucleotides: TGTGCCAGCAGCCCGCACGCTACAGAAAACTATGGCTACACCTTC.

The J gene is TRBJ2-5, the V gene TRBV3-1 (or the pseudogene TRBV3-2), with D unresolved. The CDR3 consists of 12 residues. Trimming took 8 bases from V and 5 from J, leaving 12 bases between them. From germline, CDR1 is LGHDT and CDR2 YNNKEL (reference sequence). The CDR3 spells CASAVIGETQYF. The CDR3 nucleotides read TGTGCCAGCGCGGTCATTGGGGAGACCCAGTACTTC.

This sequence joins TRBV2 and TRBJ1-4; the D gene is possibly TRBD1 (5 bases). V lost 7 bases and J lost 0, with 9 bases in between. In germline, CDR1 is SNHLY, CDR2 FYNNEI. The CDR3 is made up of 14 amino acids. The CDR3 loop is CASIPTATNEKLFF. The CDR3 bases are TGTGCCAGCATTCCGACAGCAACTAATGAAAAACTGTTTTTT.

The CDR3 sequence is CASSPRPGRVDGYTF. DNA of the CDR3: TGTGCCAGCAGCCCCCGCCCCGGCAGGGTGGATGGCTACACCTTC. This rearrangement joins TRBV7-3 to TRBJ1-2; D is perhaps TRBD1 (5 bases). This CDR3 is 15 amino acids long. Germline CDR1 and CDR2: SGHTA and FQGTGA. V was cut by 5 bases and J by 6 bases, with 19 bases left in between. Combining the CDR3 with reference TRBV7-3 and TRBJ1-2 gives the whole variable domain GAGVSQTPSNKVTEKGKYVELRCDPISGHTALYWYRQSLGQGPEFLIYFQGTGAADDSGLPNDRFFAVRPEGSVSTLKIQRTERGDSAVYLCASSPRPGRVDGYTFGSGTRLTVV.

V and J are TRBV5-6 and TRBJ1-4; D is unresolved. CDR1 is SGHDT and CDR2 is YYEEEE in the germline V gene. The CDR3 spans 14 residues. Trimming removed 0 bases at V and 2 bases at J, with 5 bases between. The CDR3 DNA is TGTGCCAGCAGCTTGGGAGGGACTAATGAAAAACTGTTTTTT. This gives the protein CASSLGGTNEKLFF.

The chain is built from TRBV10-1 and TRBJ2-3, with a weak D call TRBD1 (6 bases). Germline V lookup: CDR1 WNHNN, CDR2 SYGVQD (reference sequence). The CDR3 has 14 amino acids. The germline V and J ends were trimmed by 2 bases and 6 bases, with 12 bases remaining between them. The CDR3 nucleotides are TGCGCCAGCAGTGAGGCACAGGGAGTGGATACGCAGTATTTT. Translation: CASSEAQGVDTQYF.

The V gene is TRBV7-8, the J gene TRBJ1-2; the D gene is possibly TRBD1 (5 bases). This CDR3 region has 13 residues. V dropped 2 bases and J dropped 7 bases, with 11 bases sitting between them. CDR1 and CDR2 (germline): SGHVS, FQNEAQ. In DNA form, the CDR3 reads TGTGCCAGCAGCTTACAGGGCTTAGGTGGCTACACCTTC. This translates into CASSLQGLGGYTF.

This chain uses TRBV19 with TRBJ1-5; D unresolved. The V gene's germline CDR1 is LNHDA and CDR2 SQIVND (reference sequence). V dropped 7 bases and J dropped 9 bases, with 16 bases sitting between them. The CDR3 runs to 13 residues. CDR3 amino acids: CASNGGAPTPQHF. The CDR3, as DNA: TGTGCCAGTAACGGCGGCGCCCCAACGCCCCAGCATTTT.

The chain uses TRBV24-1 and TRBJ1-2, with D perhaps TRBD1 (6 bases). Germline loops: CDR1 KGHDR, CDR2 SFDVKD. Trimming pared 2 bases from V and 2 bases from J, leaving 11 bases between. The CDR3 spans 15 residues. The CDR3 nucleotides are TGTGCCACCAGTGATTCGCCAGGGGCGAACTATGGCTACACCTTC. This encodes CATSDSPGANYGYTF.

The V call is TRBV7-2, the J call TRBJ1-3; D gene uncertain. The CDR3 extends over 16 amino acids. The V end lost 0 bases, the J end lost 0 bases, and 9 bases lay between the germline ends. CDR1 is SGHTA and CDR2 is FQGNSA in the germline V gene. This chain's CDR3 is CASSLAHISSGNTIYF. Written as DNA, the CDR3 is TGTGCCAGCAGCTTAGCCCACATATCCTCTGGAAACACCATATATTTT.

The rearrangement links TRBV30 to TRBJ1-1; D ambiguous. The germline V gene has CDR1 GTSNPN and CDR2 SVGIG (reference sequence). CDR3 length: 11 residues. DNA for the CDR3: TGTGCTCTGGCAGGTTACACTGAAGCTTTCTTT. Its protein product is CALAGYTEAFF.

For this clone: At one end the junction does not follow the germline gene, possibly because of a read error. The chain uses TRBV5-6 and TRBJ2-1; no clear D gene. Per the germline V gene, CDR1 is SGHDT and CDR2 is YYEEEE. The CDR3 runs 11 residues. CDR3 DNA: TGTGCCAGCAGCTTGGAACAAAAAGAGGTCTTC. Translating gives CASSLEQKEVF.

This chain links TRBV19 with TRBJ2-6; the D is unclear. The V end lost 9 bases, the J end lost 3 bases, and 9 bases lay between the germline ends. Germline lookup yields CDR1 LNHDA and CDR2 SQIVND (reference sequence). The length of the CDR3 is 13 residues. CDR3 sequence: CASAKIGANVLTF. DNA for the CDR3: TGTGCCAGCGCGAAGATTGGGGCCAACGTCCTGACTTTC.

The rearrangement uses TRBV14 and TRBJ2-7, with D maybe TRBD1 (6 bases). This CDR3 has 15 amino acids. Germline-derived CDR1 and CDR2 are SGHDN and FVKESK. Trimming shortened V by 2 bases and J by 3 bases, and 14 bases separated the two germline ends. CDR3 amino acids: CASSQQWGPVYEQYF. CDR3 coding DNA: TGTGCCAGCAGCCAACAATGGGGGCCGGTCTACGAGCAGTACTTC.

V is TRBV24-1 and J is TRBJ2-1, with D uncertain. The CDR3 consists of 12 residues. From germline, CDR1 is KGHDR and CDR2 SFDVKD. Trimming left V 3 bases short and J 6 bases short, with 5 bases between. In DNA, the CDR3 is TGTGCCACCAGTGATCTACCCAATGAGCAGTTCTTC. Translated: CATSDLPNEQFF.

The V and J genes are TRBV11-2 and TRBJ2-1; TRBD2 aligns across 8 bases. Trimming at V came to 2 bases and at J to 1 base, leaving 10 bases not matched to a gene. CDR1 and CDR2 (germline): SGHAT, FQNNGV. The CDR3 sequence is 18 residues long. The CDR3 loop is CASSLKGAASGSYNEQFF. CDR3 bases: TGTGCCAGCAGCTTAAAGGGAGCCGCTAGCGGGTCCTACAATGAGCAGTTCTTC.

The chain couples TRBV2 to TRBJ1-1; 9 nucleotides match TRBD1. V lost 7 bases, J lost 3 bases, and 6 bases stayed unmatched. The CDR3 has 14 residues. From germline, CDR1 is SNHLY and CDR2 FYNNEI. The CDR3 sequence is CASTRTGADTEAFF. CDR3 bases: TGTGCCAGCACCCGGACAGGGGCGGACACTGAAGCTTTCTTT.

This chain joins TRBV3-1 (or the pseudogene TRBV3-2) and TRBJ1-5, with D maybe TRBD1 (6 bases). In germline, CDR1 is LGHDT, CDR2 YNNKEL (reference sequence). This CDR3 has 16 amino acids. The V end was cut by 4 bases, the J end by 4 bases, with 17 bases between. For the CDR3, the DNA is TGTGCCAGCAGCCCCACGGGGAGGGGGGGAAATCAGCCCCAGCATTTT. It yields the protein CASSPTGRGGNQPQHF.

The chain recombines TRBV19 with TRBJ2-7, with TRBD2 identical over 8 bases. The V segment lost 6 bases and the J segment 0 bases; nucleotides outside the gene matches: 7. The CDR3 extends over 15 amino acids. Germline values: CDR1 LNHDA, CDR2 SQIVND (reference sequence). As DNA, the CDR3 is TGTGCCAGTAGCCGCGGGGGGACCTACTCCTACGAGCAGTACTTC. Residues: CASSRGGTYSYEQYF.

The gene calls are TRBV5-6 and TRBJ2-2; D uncertain. V gave up 0 bases and J gave up 0 bases, with 15 bases separating them. Germline V lookup: CDR1 SGHDT, CDR2 YYEEEE. CDR3 length: 18 amino acids. The CDR3 spells CASSLVGRRPANTGELFF. In DNA, the CDR3 is TGTGCCAGCAGCTTGGTCGGTCGCAGGCCCGCGAACACCGGGGAGCTGTTTTTT.